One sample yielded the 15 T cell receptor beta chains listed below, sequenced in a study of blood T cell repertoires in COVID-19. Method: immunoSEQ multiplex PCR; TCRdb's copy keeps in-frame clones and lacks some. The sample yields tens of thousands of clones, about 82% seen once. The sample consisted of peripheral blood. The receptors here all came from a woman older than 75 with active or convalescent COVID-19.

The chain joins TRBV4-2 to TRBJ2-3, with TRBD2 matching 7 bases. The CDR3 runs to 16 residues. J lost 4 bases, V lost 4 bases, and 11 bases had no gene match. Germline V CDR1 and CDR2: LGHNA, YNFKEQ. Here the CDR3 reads CASSPTRGRAPDTQYF. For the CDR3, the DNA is TGTGCCAGCAGCCCGACTAGAGGGAGGGCCCCAGATACGCAGTATTTT.

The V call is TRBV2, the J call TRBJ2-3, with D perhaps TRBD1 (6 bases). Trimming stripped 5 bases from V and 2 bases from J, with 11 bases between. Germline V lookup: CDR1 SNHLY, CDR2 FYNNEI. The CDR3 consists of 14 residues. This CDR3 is CASSRGQPTDTQYF. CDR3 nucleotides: TGTGCCAGCAGTCGAGGACAGCCCACAGATACGCAGTATTTT.

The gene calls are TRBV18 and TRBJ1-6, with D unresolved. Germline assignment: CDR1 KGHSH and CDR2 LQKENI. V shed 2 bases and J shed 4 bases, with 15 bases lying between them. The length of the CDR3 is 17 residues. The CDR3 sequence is CASSPIQSPPYNSPLHF. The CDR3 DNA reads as TGTGCCAGCTCACCAATCCAGTCGCCCCCTTATAATTCACCCCTCCACTTT.

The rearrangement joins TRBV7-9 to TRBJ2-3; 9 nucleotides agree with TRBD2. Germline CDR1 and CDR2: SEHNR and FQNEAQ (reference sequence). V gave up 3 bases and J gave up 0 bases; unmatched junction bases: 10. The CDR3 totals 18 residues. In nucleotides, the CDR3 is TGTGCCAGCAGCTTGCCTAGCGGGGAACATTCTAGCACAGATACGCAGTATTTT. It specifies CASSLPSGEHSSTDTQYF.

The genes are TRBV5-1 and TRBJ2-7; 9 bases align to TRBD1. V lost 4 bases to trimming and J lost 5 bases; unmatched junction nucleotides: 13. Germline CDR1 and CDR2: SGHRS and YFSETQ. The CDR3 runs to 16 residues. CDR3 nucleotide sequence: TGCGCCAGCAGCCTAGGACAGGGGTTAAAGAAGGACGAGCAGTACTTC. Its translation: CASSLGQGLKKDEQYF.

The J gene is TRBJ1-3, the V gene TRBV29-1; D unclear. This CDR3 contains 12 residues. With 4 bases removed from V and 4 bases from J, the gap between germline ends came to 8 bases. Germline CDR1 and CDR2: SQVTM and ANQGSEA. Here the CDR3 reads CSVVGLGNTIYF. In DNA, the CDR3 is TGCAGCGTTGTTGGGCTCGGAAACACCATATATTTT.

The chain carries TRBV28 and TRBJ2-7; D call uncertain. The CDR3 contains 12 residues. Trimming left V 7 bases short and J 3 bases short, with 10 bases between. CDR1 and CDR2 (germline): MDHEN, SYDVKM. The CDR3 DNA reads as TGTGCCAGCAATGGCAGATACTACGAGCAGTACTTC. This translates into CASNGRYYEQYF.

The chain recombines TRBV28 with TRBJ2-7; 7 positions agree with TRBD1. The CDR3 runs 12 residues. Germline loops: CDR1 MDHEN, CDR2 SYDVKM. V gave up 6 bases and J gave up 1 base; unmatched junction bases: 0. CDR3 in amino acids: CASRTGSYEQYF. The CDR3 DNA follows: TGTGCCAGCAGGACAGGGTCCTACGAGCAGTACTTC.

For the CDR3, the DNA is TGCAGCGTCAAGGGACAGGGTGCCCACGAGCAGTACTTC. Its protein product is CSVKGQGAHEQYF. The V gene is TRBV29-1, the J gene TRBJ2-7; 9 bases line up with TRBD1. J gave up 5 bases and V 6 bases, and 8 bases lay outside the gene matches. Germline lookup yields CDR1 SQVTM and CDR2 ANQGSEA. CDR3 size: 13 residues.

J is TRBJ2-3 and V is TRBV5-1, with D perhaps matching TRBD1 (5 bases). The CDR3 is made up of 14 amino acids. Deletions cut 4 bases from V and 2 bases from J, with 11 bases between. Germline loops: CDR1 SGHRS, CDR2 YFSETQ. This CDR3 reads CASSPGQNTDTQYF. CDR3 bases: TGCGCCAGCAGCCCCGGACAAAACACAGATACGCAGTATTTT.

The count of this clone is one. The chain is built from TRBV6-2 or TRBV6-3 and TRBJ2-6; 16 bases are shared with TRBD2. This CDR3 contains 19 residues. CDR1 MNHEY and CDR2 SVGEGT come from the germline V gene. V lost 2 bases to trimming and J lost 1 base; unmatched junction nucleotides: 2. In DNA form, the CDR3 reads TGTGCCAGCAGTTACGGGGGACTAGCGGGAGGGTCTGGGGCCAACGTCCTGACTTTC. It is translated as CASSYGGLAGGSGANVLTF.

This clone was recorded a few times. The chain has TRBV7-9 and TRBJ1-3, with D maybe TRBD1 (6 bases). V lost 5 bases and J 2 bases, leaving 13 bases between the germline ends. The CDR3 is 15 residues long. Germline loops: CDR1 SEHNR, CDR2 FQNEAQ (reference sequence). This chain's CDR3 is CASSLQGLAGNTIYF. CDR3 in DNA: TGTGCCAGCAGCCTACAGGGATTGGCTGGAAACACCATATATTTT.

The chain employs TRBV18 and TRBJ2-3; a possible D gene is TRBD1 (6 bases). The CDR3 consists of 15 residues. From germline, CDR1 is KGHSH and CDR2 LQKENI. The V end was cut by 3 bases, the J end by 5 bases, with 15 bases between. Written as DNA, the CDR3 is TGTGCCAGCTCACCTTTACAGGGCGCCGTAGATACGCAGTATTTT. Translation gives CASSPLQGAVDTQYF.

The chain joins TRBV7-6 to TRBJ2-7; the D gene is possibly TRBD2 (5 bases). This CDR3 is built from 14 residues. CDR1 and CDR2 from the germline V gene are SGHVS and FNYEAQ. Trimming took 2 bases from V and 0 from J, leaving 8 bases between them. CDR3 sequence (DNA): TGTGCCAGCAGCTTAAGTAGCGCCTCCTACGAGCAGTACTTC. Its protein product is CASSLSSASYEQYF.

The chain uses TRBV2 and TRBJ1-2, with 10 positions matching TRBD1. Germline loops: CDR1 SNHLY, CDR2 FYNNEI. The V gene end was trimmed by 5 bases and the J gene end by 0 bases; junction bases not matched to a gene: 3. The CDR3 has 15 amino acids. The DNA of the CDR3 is TGTGCCAGCAGTATTGGACAGGGGGCTAACTATGGCTACACCTTC. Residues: CASSIGQGANYGYTF.